This passage covers 13 T cell receptor beta chains from one sample sequenced in a study of CD8 T cells in ankylosing spondylitis. MiXCR, run by TCRdb on the 5' RACE reads, gives a single entry per CDR3 protein. The sample contains under 150,000 distinct CDR3 sequences, 9.5% to 12% of which appear only once. Sequences were obtained from blood, either unsorted or a sorted T cell fraction (not recorded which). The receptors originated from a female donor with ankylosing spondylitis or in good health (not recorded which).

This clonotype was counted many times. The chain recombines TRBV29-1 with TRBJ1-3; D is uncertain. The CDR3 covers 13 residues. Germline V gene lookup returns CDR1 SQVTM and CDR2 ANQGSEA. V was cut by 4 bases and J by 0 bases, with 7 bases left in between. The CDR3 protein is CSVAVVSGNTIYF. CDR3 sequence (DNA): TGCAGCGTTGCCGTAGTCTCTGGAAACACCATATATTTT.

This clonotype was detected only a few times. This chain connects TRBV2 to TRBJ1-1, with a weak D call TRBD1 (6 bases). CDR3 length: 13 residues. Looked up from germline, CDR1 is SNHLY and CDR2 is FYNNEI. V lost 10 bases and J lost 0, with 12 bases in between. The CDR3, as DNA: TGTGCCACCCTCGGGACAATGAACACTGAAGCTTTCTTT. Amino acid sequence: CATLGTMNTEAFF.

The chain uses TRBV20-1 and TRBJ1-5; D might be TRBD1 (5 bases). The CDR3 is 14 residues long. Looked up from germline, CDR1 is DFQATT and CDR2 is SNEGSKA (reference sequence). V lost 0 bases and J 4 bases, leaving 10 bases between the germline ends. The CDR3 reads CSARDWQGNQPQHF. The CDR3, as DNA: TGCAGTGCTAGAGACTGGCAGGGTAATCAGCCCCAGCATTTT.

As for this clonotype: One junction end disagrees with the germline gene, perhaps due to a read error. CDR3 protein: CVSSDAAYEKLFF. CDR3 sequence (DNA): TGTGTCAGCTCAGATGCGGCTTATGAAAAACTGTTTTTT. V and J are TRBV18 and TRBJ1-4; no clear D. This CDR3 comprises 13 residues. Germline CDR1 KGHSH, CDR2 LQKENI. The full variable domain, with the rest looked up from reference TRBV18 and TRBJ1-4, is NAGVMQNPRHLVRRRGQEARLRCSPMKGHSHVYWYRQLPEEGLKFMVYLQKENIIDESGMPKERFSAEFPKEGPSILRIQQVVRGDSAAYFCVSSDAAYEKLFFGSGTQLSVL.

This clonotype was detected ten times or more. This chain links TRBV12-3 or TRBV12-4 with TRBJ2-2, with TRBD2 matching over 9 bases. This CDR3 region has 15 residues. V shed 2 bases and J 5 bases; nucleotides not matched to a gene: 3. CDR3: CASSLLAGQTGELFF. CDR3 coding DNA: TGTGCCAGCAGTTTACTAGCGGGGCAGACCGGGGAGCTGTTTTTT.

V usage is TRBV7-2 and J usage is TRBJ1-6; weak D call: TRBD1 (6 bases). V was shortened by 4 bases and J by 0 bases, with 13 bases between the two germline ends. Germline lookup yields CDR1 SGHTA and CDR2 FQGNSA. The CDR3 covers 17 residues. CDR3 DNA: TGTGCCAGCAGCTCCCGGACAGCGAGCTCCTATAATTCACCCCTCCACTTT. This codes for CASSSRTASSYNSPLHF.

This clonotype has at least ten counts. The V and J genes are TRBV5-1 and TRBJ2-5; unclear D gene. Germline CDR1 SGHRS, CDR2 YFSETQ. Trimming stripped 4 bases from V and 3 bases from J, with 4 bases between. The CDR3 runs 11 residues. The CDR3 spells CASSVKETQYF. The CDR3 DNA follows: TGCGCCAGCAGCGTCAAAGAGACCCAGTACTTC.

This clonotype was counted ten times or more. J is TRBJ2-7 and V is TRBV18; TRBD2 might be the D (5 bases). V lost 5 bases and J lost 3, with 5 bases in between. The CDR3 sequence is 11 residues long. Germline CDR1 reads KGHSH; CDR2 reads LQKENI. CDR3 in amino acids: CASSGSYEQYF. The DNA of the CDR3 is TGTGCCAGCTCAGGGAGCTACGAGCAGTACTTC.

This clonotype showed up many times. The J gene is TRBJ2-7, the V gene TRBV20-1, with D uncertain. Trimming took off 6 bases at V and 4 bases at J, with 10 bases between the two ends. This CDR3 is 11 amino acids long. Germline lookup yields CDR1 DFQATT and CDR2 SNEGSKA (reference sequence). CDR3 sequence: CSAKTEYEQYF. CDR3 nucleotides: TGCAGTGCAAAGACGGAGTACGAGCAGTACTTC.

There are many counts of this clonotype. The chain links TRBV7-2 to TRBJ1-2, with a tentative D call TRBD1 (6 bases). The CDR3 totals 15 residues. The germline V gene encodes CDR1 SGHTA and CDR2 FQGNSA. V lost 3 bases and J 1 base, leaving 12 bases between the germline ends. This CDR3 is CASSFQGFLNYGYTF. The CDR3 nucleotides are TGTGCCAGCAGCTTCCAGGGGTTCCTTAACTATGGCTACACCTTC. Using reference TRBV7-2 and TRBJ1-2 for the parts outside the CDR3, the full variable domain is GAGVSQSPSNKVTEKGKDVELRCDPISGHTALYWYRQSLGQGLEFLIYFQGNSAPDKSGLPSDRFSAERTGGSVSTLTIQRTQQEDSAVYLCASSFQGFLNYGYTFGSGTRLTVV.

Ten or more counts support this clonotype. J is TRBJ1-4 and V is TRBV5-1; 9 bases agree with TRBD1. Germline lookup yields CDR1 SGHRS and CDR2 YFSETQ. This CDR3 spans 15 amino acids. Trimming removed 0 bases from V and 7 bases from J; junction bases left unmatched: 4. DNA of the CDR3: TGCGCCAGCAGCTTGGGGGACAGGGACGGTGAAAAACTGTTTTTT. Encoded protein: CASSLGDRDGEKLFF. Filled out from reference TRBV5-1 and TRBJ1-4, the complete variable domain reads KAGVTQTPRYLIKTRGQQVTLSCSPISGHRSVSWYQQTPGQGLQFLFEYFSETQRNKGNFPGRFSGRQFSNSRSEMNVSTLELGDSALYLCASSLGDRDGEKLFFGSGTQLSVL.

This clonotype was detected many times. This chain uses TRBV12-3 or TRBV12-4 with TRBJ2-5, with 9 bases identical to TRBD1. The CDR3 consists of 15 residues. After removal of 5 bases from V and 4 bases from J, the junction contained 8 bases not matched to a gene. CDR3 nucleotide sequence: TGTGCCAGCAGTCAAGGACAGGGGTGGAGAGAGACCCAGTACTTC. Translated: CASSQGQGWRETQYF.

This clonotype has at least ten counts. The chain has TRBV24-1 and TRBJ2-1; 7 bases fit TRBD2. Germline V gene data show CDR1 as KGHDR and CDR2 as SFDVKD. CDR3 length: 17 residues. The ends lost 2 bases at V and 0 bases at J; junction bases unmatched: 6. This CDR3 is CATSDSSGGLSYNEQFF. The CDR3 DNA sequence: TGTGCCACCAGTGATTCGTCGGGAGGTCTCTCCTACAATGAGCAGTTCTTC.